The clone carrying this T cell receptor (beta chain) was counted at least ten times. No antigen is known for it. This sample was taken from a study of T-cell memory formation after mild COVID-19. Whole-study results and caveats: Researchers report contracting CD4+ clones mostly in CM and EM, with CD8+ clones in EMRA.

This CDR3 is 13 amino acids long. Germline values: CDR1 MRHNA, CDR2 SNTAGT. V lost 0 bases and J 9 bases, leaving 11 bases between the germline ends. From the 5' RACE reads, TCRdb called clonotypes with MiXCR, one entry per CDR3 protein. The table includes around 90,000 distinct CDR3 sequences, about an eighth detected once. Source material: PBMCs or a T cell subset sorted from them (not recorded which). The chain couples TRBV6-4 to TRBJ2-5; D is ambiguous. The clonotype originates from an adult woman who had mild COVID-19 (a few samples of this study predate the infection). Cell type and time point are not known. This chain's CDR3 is CASSDSAESPQYF. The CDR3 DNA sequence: TGTGCCAGCAGTGACTCTGCTGAATCCCCCCAGTACTTC.